This T cell receptor (beta chain) was obtained from a study of blood T cell repertoires in COVID-19. The CDR3 length is 14 residues. Per germline, CDR1 MNHEY and CDR2 SVGAGI. V shed 5 bases and J shed 0 bases, with 5 bases lying between them. Measured with immunoSEQ multiplex PCR; TCRdb has only the in-frame clones, and not every one. The sample carries 110,000 to 150,000 clones, about four fifths recorded once. Sequencing was done on a sample of PBMCs or T cells enriched from blood (not recorded which). This clonotype originated in a man aged 40-49 years with acute COVID-19. This chain connects TRBV6-5 to TRBJ2-6, with D perhaps matching TRBD2 (5 bases). In DNA form, the CDR3 reads TGTGCCAGCAGTAGCGGCTCTGGGGCCAACGTCCTGACTTTC. As protein: CASSSGSGANVLTF.